Below, 9 T cell receptor beta chains from the same sample are listed, as sequenced in a study of response to subunit inactivated influenza vaccine. TCRdb ran MiXCR on the RT-PCR reads and lists one entry per CDR3 protein. This table has more than 150,000 distinct CDR3 sequences, roughly 10% appearing once. The source material was CD8+ T cells sorted from PBMCs, sampled about 24 months after vaccination. The receptors here all came from a man in his fifties or sixties who received an inactivated influenza vaccine.

This clonotype was seen at least ten times. This chain joins TRBV5-1 and TRBJ2-3; the D is unclear. The CDR3 covers 15 residues. The V end was cut by 0 bases, the J end by 2 bases, with 10 bases between. Germline lookup yields CDR1 SGHRS and CDR2 YFSETQ. For the CDR3, the DNA is TGCGCCAGCAGCTTGGCAGTCTCCACCACAGATACGCAGTATTTT. It yields the protein CASSLAVSTTDTQYF.

This clonotype was recorded a few times. The chain uses TRBV20-1 and TRBJ2-4; TRBD1 agrees at 7 bases. The CDR3 is 15 amino acids. V was pared by 0 bases and J by 1 base, with 3 bases of the junction left unmatched. The germline V gene has CDR1 DFQATT and CDR2 SNEGSKA (reference sequence). Here the CDR3 DNA reads TGCAGTGCTAGAGAGGCAGGGGGTGCCAAAAACATTCAGTACTTC. Translating gives CSAREAGGAKNIQYF.

The V and J genes are TRBV5-1 and TRBJ2-5; TRBD2 is a possible D gene (5 bases). CDR1 and CDR2 (germline): SGHRS, YFSETQ. The CDR3 loop spans 12 amino acids. Trimming stripped 10 bases from V and 5 bases from J, with 15 bases between. The chain's CDR3 is CAPMWCGETQYF. As DNA, the CDR3 is TGCGCCCCCATGTGGTGCGGGGAGACCCAGTACTTC.

This clonotype appeared a few times. The V call is TRBV6-5, the J call TRBJ2-2; D perhaps matches TRBD2 (5 bases). The CDR3 has 14 residues. Germline CDR1 and CDR2: MNHEY and SVGAGI. V lost 0 bases and J 4 bases, leaving 6 bases between the germline ends. The CDR3, as DNA: TGTGCCAGCAGTTACTCCGGGGTCACCGGGGAGCTGTTTTTT. Translated: CASSYSGVTGELFF.

This clonotype appeared many times. The chain joins TRBV4-3 to TRBJ2-1; 8 bases match TRBD2. The germline CDR1 and CDR2 sequences are LGHNA and YSLEER. The CDR3 sequence is 18 residues long. J lost 0 bases, V lost 4 bases, and 11 bases had no gene match. The CDR3 spells CASSRVLAGHSSYNEQFF. The CDR3 coding sequence is TGCGCCAGCAGCCGGGTGTTAGCGGGGCATAGCTCCTACAATGAGCAGTTCTTC.

The table lists this clonotype with many counts. The V gene is TRBV4-1, the J gene TRBJ1-5, with 8 bases that match TRBD1. The CDR3 is 14 residues long. Germline V lookup: CDR1 MGHRA, CDR2 YSYEKL. V dropped 5 bases and J dropped 9; count of bases not matched to a gene: 9. The CDR3 coding sequence is TGCGCCAGCAGCTTACGACAGGGGCAGGCGCCCCAGCATTTT. Amino acids: CASSLRQGQAPQHF.

The CDR3 loop is CASSQEAYAKNIQYF. DNA of the CDR3: TGCGCCAGCAGCCAGGAAGCGTATGCCAAAAACATTCAGTACTTC. The chain recombines TRBV4-3 with TRBJ2-4; D ambiguous. Germline lookup yields CDR1 LGHNA and CDR2 YSLEER. V was trimmed by 3 bases and J by 1 base, leaving 10 bases between them. The length of the CDR3 is 15 residues.

The chain joins TRBV9 to TRBJ1-2; unclear D gene. The germline V and J ends were trimmed by 4 bases and 4 bases, with 20 bases remaining between them. The CDR3 spans 16 residues. Germline CDR1 SGDLS, CDR2 YYNGEE. The CDR3: CASSPGYSGGGYGYTF. CDR3 sequence (DNA): TGTGCCAGCAGCCCCGGATACAGTGGCGGTGGCTATGGCTACACCTTC.

A few counts support this clonotype. The chain is built from TRBV24-1 and TRBJ2-2; tentatively, D is TRBD1 (6 bases). Per germline, CDR1 KGHDR and CDR2 SFDVKD. The CDR3 contains 16 residues. Trimming removed 7 bases at V and 3 bases at J, with 17 bases between. The CDR3, as DNA: TGTGCCACCAGCGCAGTACAGGGTGGGGACACCGGGGAGCTGTTTTTT. It specifies CATSAVQGGDTGELFF.